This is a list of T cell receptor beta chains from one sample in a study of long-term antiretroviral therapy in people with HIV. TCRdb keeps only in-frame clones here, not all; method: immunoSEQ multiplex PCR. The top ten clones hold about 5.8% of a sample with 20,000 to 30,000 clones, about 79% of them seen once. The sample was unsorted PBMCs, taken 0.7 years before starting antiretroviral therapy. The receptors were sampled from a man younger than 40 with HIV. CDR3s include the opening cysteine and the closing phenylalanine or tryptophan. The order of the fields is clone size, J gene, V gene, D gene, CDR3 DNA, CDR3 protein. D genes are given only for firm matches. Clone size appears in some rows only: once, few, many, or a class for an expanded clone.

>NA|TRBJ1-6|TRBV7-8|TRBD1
TGTGCCAGCAGACGCGACAGGGTAGAACGGTCACCCCTCCACTTT
CASRRDRVERSPLHF
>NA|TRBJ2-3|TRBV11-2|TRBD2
TGTGCCAGCAGCTCTTATACTAGCGGGGGGGGTTATAGCACAGATACGCAGTATTTT
CASSSYTSGGGYSTDTQYF
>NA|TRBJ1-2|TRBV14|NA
TGTGCCAGCAGCCACGAGATGATCAGGGATGGCTACACCTTC
CASSHEMIRDGYTF
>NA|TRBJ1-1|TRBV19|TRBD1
TGTGCCAGTAGTATCCCTAACTTCGACAGGGACGATGAAGCTTTCTTT
CASSIPNFDRDDEAFF
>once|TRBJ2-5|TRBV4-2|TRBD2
TGTGCCAGCAGCCAAGAATTAGCTAGCGGGCAAGAGACCCAGTACTTC
CASSQELASGQETQYF
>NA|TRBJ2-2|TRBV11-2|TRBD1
TGTGCCAGCAGCTTTTACCACGGGTCAACAGGGGCTGATAACGGGGAGCTGTTTTTT
CASSFYHGSTGADNGELFF
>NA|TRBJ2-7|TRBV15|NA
TGTGCCACCAGCAGAGTGGATAGCGGCTACGAGCAGTACTTC
CATSRVDSGYEQYF
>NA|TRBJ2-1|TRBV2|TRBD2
TGTGCCAGCAGTCTGGGACTAGCGGGAGGATTCAATGAGCAGTTCTTC
CASSLGLAGGFNEQFF
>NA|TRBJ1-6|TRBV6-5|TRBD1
TGTGCCAGCAGCCAGGGGGTTTTAAATTCACCCCTCCACTTT
CASSQGVLNSPLHF
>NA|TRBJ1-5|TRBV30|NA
TGTGCCTGGAGTGTAAAGGGGAATTCTCAGCCCCAGCATTTT
CAWSVKGNSQPQHF
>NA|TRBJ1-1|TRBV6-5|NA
TGTGCCAGCAAACAACAGGGAGGGGTGCCCACTGAAGCTTTCTTT
CASKQQGGVPTEAFF
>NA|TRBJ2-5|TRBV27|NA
TGTGCCAGCAGTGCCAGGGACACAGTCTATGGGACCCAGTACTTC
CASSARDTVYGTQYF
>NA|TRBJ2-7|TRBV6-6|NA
TGTGCCAGCAGTTATGGGGAGCTCTCCTACGAGCAGTACTTC
CASSYGELSYEQYF
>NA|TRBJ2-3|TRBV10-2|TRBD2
TGCGCCAGCAGGCCTCTAGCGGGTGGGGATACGCAGTATTTT
CASRPLAGGDTQYF
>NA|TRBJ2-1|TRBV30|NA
TGTGCCTGGGGGGACTACAATGAGCAGTTCTTC
CAWGDYNEQFF
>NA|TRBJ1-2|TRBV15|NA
TGTGCCACCAGCGGGTCGCAGAACTATGGCTACACCTTC
CATSGSQNYGYTF
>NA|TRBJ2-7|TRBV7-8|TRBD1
TGTGCCAGCAGCTCAATTTCCGGGACAGGGGGATACGAGCAGTACTTC
CASSSISGTGGYEQYF
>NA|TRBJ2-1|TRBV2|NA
TGTGCCAGCCTTTGGGGGCCGGTCGGTGAGCAGTTCTTC
CASLWGPVGEQFF
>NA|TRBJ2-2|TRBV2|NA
TGTGCCAGCAGTGAGGTTACCCCGAACACCGGGGAGCTGTTTTTT
CASSEVTPNTGELFF
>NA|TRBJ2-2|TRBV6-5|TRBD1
TGTGCCAGCAGTTACTCGACAGGGTCCGGGGAGCTGTTTTTT
CASSYSTGSGELFF
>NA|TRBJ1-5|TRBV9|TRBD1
TGTGCCAGCAGCGAGGGACAGGGGTACAATCAGCCCCAGCATTTT
CASSEGQGYNQPQHF
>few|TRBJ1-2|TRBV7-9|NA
TGTGCCAGCAGCTCTCTGGTTGGCTACACCTTC
CASSSLVGYTF
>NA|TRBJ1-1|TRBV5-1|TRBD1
TGCGCCAGCAGCCCCAGGACAGGGGGGGACACTGAAGCTTTCTTT
CASSPRTGGDTEAFF
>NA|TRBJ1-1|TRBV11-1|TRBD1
TGTGCCAGCAGCTTAGCGGGGGGACAGGGCTCTTCCTACACTGAAGCTTTCTTT
CASSLAGGQGSSYTEAFF
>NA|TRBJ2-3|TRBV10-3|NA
TGTGCCATCAGTGGTGGGGCTACCACCACAGATACGCAGTATTTT
CAISGGATTTDTQYF
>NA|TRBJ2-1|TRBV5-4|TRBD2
TGTGCCAGCAGCCCCCGCGGACTAGCGGGAGACAGAGAGCAGTTCTTC
CASSPRGLAGDREQFF
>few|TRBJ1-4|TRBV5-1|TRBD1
TGCGCCAGCAGCTTGGCCGTAACAGGGGCTGAAAAACTGTTTTTT
CASSLAVTGAEKLFF
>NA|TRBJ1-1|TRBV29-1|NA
TGCAGCGTTGTTGGGGGTTTGAACACTGAAGCTTTCTTT
CSVVGGLNTEAFF
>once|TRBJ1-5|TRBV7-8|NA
TGTGCCAGCAGCCTGAGGGATCGTAGCAATCAGCCCCAGCATTTT
CASSLRDRSNQPQHF
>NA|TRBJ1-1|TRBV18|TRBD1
TGTGCCAGCTCGTTCGACAGGGAGACTGAAGCTTTCTTT
CASSFDRETEAFF
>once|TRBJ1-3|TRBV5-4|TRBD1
TGTGCCAGCAGCAGGGGGCCAGGAAACACCATATATTTT
CASSRGPGNTIYF
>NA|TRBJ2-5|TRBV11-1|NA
TGTGCCAGCAGTGGACTACGAGAGGGTCAGTACTTC
CASSGLREGQYF
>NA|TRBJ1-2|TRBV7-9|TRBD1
TGTGCCAGCAGCCAGGACAGGGGCGAGGGCTACACCTTC
CASSQDRGEGYTF
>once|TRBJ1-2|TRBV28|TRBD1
TGTGCCAGCAGCCCGGACAGGGTTACTGGCTACACCTTC
CASSPDRVTGYTF
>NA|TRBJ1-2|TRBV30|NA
TGTGCCTGGAGCTCCGGGGCCGTCTTGCGCTACACCTTC
CAWSSGAVLRYTF
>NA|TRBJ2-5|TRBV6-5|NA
TGTGCCAGCAGTTATGAGGGGGGGGACGAAGAGACCCAGTACTTC
CASSYEGGDEETQYF
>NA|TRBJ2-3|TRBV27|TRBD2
TGTGCCAGCAGTTTCGGACTAGGGGCGCAGTATTTT
CASSFGLGAQYF
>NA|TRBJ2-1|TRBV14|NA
TGTGCCAGCAGCCATTACGTGGGAACGGACCACAATGAGCAGTTCTTC
CASSHYVGTDHNEQFF
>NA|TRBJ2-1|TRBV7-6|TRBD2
TGTGCCAGCAGCTTAGCTGGGTCCCAGCGGGATGTCTACAATGAGCAGTTCTTC
CASSLAGSQRDVYNEQFF
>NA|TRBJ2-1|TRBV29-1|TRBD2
TGCAGCGTTGTGGGAGGGGAGTCCTACAATGAGCAGTTCTTC
CSVVGGESYNEQFF
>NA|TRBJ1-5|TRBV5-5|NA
TGTGCCAGCAGTAATACGGCGGGGAATCAGCCCCAGCATTTT
CASSNTAGNQPQHF
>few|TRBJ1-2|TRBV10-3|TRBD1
TGTGCCATTCGACAGGGGAGAAGTGACTATGGCTACACCTTC
CAIRQGRSDYGYTF
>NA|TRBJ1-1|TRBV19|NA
TGTGCGAGCTTCTCCAGGGCTCGAAACACTGAAGCTTTCTTT
CASFSRARNTEAFF
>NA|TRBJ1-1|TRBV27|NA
TGTGCCAGCAGTTTATCTCCGACGGGGAACACTGAAGCTTTCTTT
CASSLSPTGNTEAFF
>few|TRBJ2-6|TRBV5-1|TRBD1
TGCGCCAGCAGCTTATCCGGGACAGGGGGCCTGACCTCCTCTGGGGCCAACGTCCTGACTTTC
CASSLSGTGGLTSSGANVLTF
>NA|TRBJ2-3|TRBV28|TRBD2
TGTGCCAGCAGTACGGGACTAGCGGTGAATAGCACAGATACGCAGTATTTT
CASSTGLAVNSTDTQYF
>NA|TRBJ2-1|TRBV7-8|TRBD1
TGTGCCAGCTTTGGGACAGGGGGGAGGTCCTACAATGAGCAGTTCTTC
CASFGTGGRSYNEQFF
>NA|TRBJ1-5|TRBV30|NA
TGTGCCTGGGCCCGGGACGGTAATCAGCCCCAGCATTTT
CAWARDGNQPQHF
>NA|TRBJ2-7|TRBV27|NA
TGTGCCAGCAGTCTCTCCTACGAGCAGTACTTC
CASSLSYEQYF